The 19 T cell receptor beta chains below were found in one sample sequenced in a study of blood T cell repertoires in COVID-19. Assay used: immunoSEQ multiplex PCR; TCRdb lists only in-frame clones, some missing. The sample lists under 55,000 clones; around 82% were seen once. Sequencing was performed on peripheral blood. Receptors were obtained from a human donor in a cohort sampled during active COVID-19.

V usage is TRBV27 and J usage is TRBJ2-7, with D uncertain. There are 15 residues in the CDR3. Trimming left V 0 bases short and J 0 bases short, with 9 bases between. The germline V gene encodes CDR1 MNHEY and CDR2 SMNVEV (reference sequence). CDR3 bases: TGTGCCAGCAGTTTATCGCCTGCCAGCTCCTACGAGCAGTACTTC. Translating it yields CASSLSPASSYEQYF.

The rearrangement joins TRBV6-4 to TRBJ2-7; 8 positions match TRBD1. The germline V gene encodes CDR1 MRHNA and CDR2 SNTAGT. This CDR3 spans 15 amino acids. V lost 4 bases, J lost 4 bases, and 9 bases stayed unmatched. Written as DNA, the CDR3 is TGTGCCAGCAGTGTCTCAGGGGGCGCGGGTTACGAGCAGTACTTC. This translates into CASSVSGGAGYEQYF.

This clone was counted a single time. This chain links TRBV14 with TRBJ2-7; perhaps TRBD2 as D (6 bases). This CDR3 has 15 residues. CDR1 and CDR2 from the germline V gene are SGHDN and FVKESK. Between the trimmed V and J ends, which lost 0 bases and 5 bases, there was a span of 14 bases. CDR3 loop: CASSQDVREVHEQYF. The CDR3, as DNA: TGTGCCAGCAGCCAAGATGTGAGGGAGGTCCACGAGCAGTACTTC.

The CDR3 is CASSSPGQMNTEAFF. The CDR3 DNA sequence: TGTGCCAGCAGTAGCCCGGGACAGATGAACACTGAAGCTTTCTTT. The gene calls are TRBV25-1 and TRBJ1-1; 7 bases line up with TRBD1. V gave up 5 bases and J gave up 0 bases; unmatched junction bases: 6. The CDR3 has 15 residues. CDR1 and CDR2 from the germline V gene are MGHDK and SYGVNS.

This clone came up once. The chain is built from TRBV7-9 and TRBJ1-4, with a possible D match to TRBD1 (5 bases). In germline, CDR1 is SEHNR, CDR2 FQNEAQ (reference sequence). V gave up 7 bases and J gave up 0 bases, with 15 bases separating them. The CDR3 is made up of 16 amino acids. This chain's CDR3 is CASTFRQTATNEKLFF. The CDR3 DNA follows: TGTGCCAGCACCTTTAGGCAGACAGCAACTAATGAAAAACTGTTTTTT.

This clone has only one observation. The chain employs TRBV28 and TRBJ2-7; D possibly corresponds to TRBD1 (6 bases). CDR1 is MDHEN, CDR2 SYDVKM, per germline. This CDR3 contains 16 residues. V lost 2 bases to trimming and J lost 1 base, with 15 bases between them. The CDR3: CASSLMAWTASYEQYF. CDR3 in DNA: TGTGCCAGCAGTTTAATGGCGTGGACAGCGTCCTACGAGCAGTACTTC.

The chain couples TRBV19 to TRBJ1-1; TRBD1 matches 8 bases. This CDR3 spans 16 amino acids. Germline V gene data show CDR1 as LNHDA and CDR2 as SQIVND (reference sequence). Trimming at V came to 4 bases and at J to 0 bases, leaving 7 bases not matched to a gene. CDR3 amino acids: CASSKLADRVNTEAFF. CDR3 coding DNA: TGTGCCAGTAGTAAATTGGCGGACAGGGTGAACACTGAAGCTTTCTTT.

The genes are TRBV15 and TRBJ1-4; 9 bases fit TRBD1. Germline loops: CDR1 LNHNV, CDR2 YYDKDF (reference sequence). This CDR3 contains 15 residues. Trimming took 1 base from V and 8 from J; bases not matched to a gene: 5. This CDR3 reads CATSRGGTGKEKLFF. DNA for the CDR3: TGTGCCACCAGCAGAGGCGGGACAGGGAAAGAAAAACTGTTTTTT.

The chain recombines TRBV19 with TRBJ1-1, with 7 positions matching TRBD1. This CDR3 spans 15 amino acids. After removal of 1 base from V and 2 bases from J, the junction contained 4 bases not matched to a gene. Germline-derived CDR1 and CDR2 are LNHDA and SQIVND (reference sequence). CDR3 region: CASSIVGQRNTEAFF. The CDR3 DNA sequence: TGTGCCAGTAGTATAGTGGGACAGAGAAACACTGAAGCTTTCTTT.

The rearrangement joins TRBV19 to TRBJ2-1; 14 bases map to TRBD2. The J segment lost 6 bases and the V segment lost 7 bases, leaving 8 bases of the junction unmatched. Germline V gene sequence: CDR1 LNHDA, CDR2 SQIVND (reference sequence). The CDR3 runs 16 residues. The CDR3 region is CASNPKGLAGGNEQFF. In nucleotides, the CDR3 is TGTGCCAGTAACCCGAAAGGACTAGCGGGAGGCAATGAGCAGTTCTTC.

The chain couples TRBV5-1 to TRBJ1-1; 7 bases are a match to TRBD1. The J segment lost 3 bases and the V segment lost 0 bases, leaving 5 bases of the junction unmatched. Germline lookup yields CDR1 SGHRS and CDR2 YFSETQ. The CDR3 runs to 15 residues. The CDR3 region has the DNA TGCGCCAGCAGCTTGGTGGCAGGGGGAGACACTGAAGCTTTCTTT. Translated, it gives CASSLVAGGDTEAFF. Drawing the rest from reference TRBV5-1 and TRBJ1-1, the complete variable domain is KAGVTQTPRYLIKTRGQQVTLSCSPISGHRSVSWYQQTPGQGLQFLFEYFSETQRNKGNFPGRFSGRQFSNSRSEMNVSTLELGDSALYLCASSLVAGGDTEAFFGQGTRLTVV.

The V and J genes are TRBV5-1 and TRBJ1-1; D gene uncertain. The CDR3 is made up of 14 amino acids. V dropped 6 bases and J dropped 0 bases, with 12 bases sitting between them. Per the germline V gene, CDR1 is SGHRS and CDR2 is YFSETQ. CDR3 bases: TGCGCCAGCAATAGGGAGGGAATGAACACTGAAGCTTTCTTT. It encodes CASNREGMNTEAFF.

This rearrangement joins TRBV2 to TRBJ1-5; 10 nucleotides align to TRBD1. Germline CDR1 is SNHLY and CDR2 is FYNNEI. The V segment lost 5 bases and the J segment 4 bases; nucleotides outside the gene matches: 2. The CDR3 length is 14 residues. The CDR3 DNA reads as TGTGCCAGCAGTCCGGACAGGGGGAATCAGCCCCAGCATTTT. The encoded protein is CASSPDRGNQPQHF.

The J gene is TRBJ2-3, the V gene TRBV10-3, with TRBD1 matching 8 bases. V shed 6 bases, J shed 4 bases, and the junction held 6 bases outside the gene matches. The CDR3 spans 14 residues. CDR1 is ENHRY and CDR2 is SYGVKD in the germline V gene. The CDR3 bases are TGTGCCATCAGCATCAGGGGGCAAGCAGATACGCAGTATTTT. Residues: CAISIRGQADTQYF.

The chain is built from TRBV7-2 and TRBJ2-2; TRBD2 aligns across 7 bases. CDR1 and CDR2 from the germline V gene are SGHTA and FQGNSA. This CDR3 is built from 15 residues. With V trimmed by 7 bases and J by 7 bases, 12 bases remained unmatched. The CDR3 sequence: CASTETPGGIGELFF. The CDR3 bases are TGTGCCAGCACCGAAACACCGGGAGGCATCGGGGAGCTGTTTTTT.

This clone occurred once. The chain employs TRBV4-1 and TRBJ1-1; 7 positions agree with TRBD1. Per germline, CDR1 MGHRA and CDR2 YSYEKL. V was pared by 4 bases and J by 2 bases, with 16 bases of the junction left unmatched. CDR3 length equals 18 residues. The DNA of the CDR3 is TGCGCCAGCAGCCGGCAAAGGGACAGCTCAGCCGGTAACACTGAAGCTTTCTTT. Translating it yields CASSRQRDSSAGNTEAFF.

J is TRBJ2-1 and V is TRBV11-2; D might be TRBD2 (5 bases). V was pared by 5 bases and J by 7 bases, with 18 bases between. Germline lookup yields CDR1 SGHAT and CDR2 FQNNGV. The CDR3 has 15 amino acids. CDR3 coding DNA: TGTGCCAGCAGCCCAGACCGCCGGGGTGCTAATGAGCAGTTCTTC. Its translation: CASSPDRRGANEQFF.

The rearrangement links TRBV9 to TRBJ1-4; TRBD1 matches at 9 bases. With V trimmed by 0 bases and J by 4 bases, 1 base remained unmatched. The CDR3 runs 15 residues. Germline V gene data show CDR1 as SGDLS and CDR2 as YYNGEE. CDR3 coding DNA: TGTGCCAGCAGCGTAGGGGACAGGGTTAATGAAAAACTGTTTTTT. Its protein is CASSVGDRVNEKLFF.

The chain joins TRBV13 to TRBJ2-5; TRBD2 is a possible D gene (7 bases). The CDR3 runs to 15 residues. Germline CDR1 reads PRHDT; CDR2 reads FYEKMQ (reference sequence). The ends were cut back, 6 bases at V and 4 bases at J, with 18 bases in the middle. Here the CDR3 reads CASRGGAGIVETQYF. The DNA of the CDR3 is TGTGCCAGCAGAGGGGGAGCGGGAATAGTAGAGACCCAGTACTTC.